Many counts were recorded for the clone carrying this T cell receptor beta chain. This CDR3 is built from 13 residues. V lost 2 bases to trimming and J lost 11 bases, with 15 bases between them. Germline V gene lookup returns CDR1 SGHAT and CDR2 FQNNGV. TCRdb independently ran MiXCR on the 5' RACE reads; one entry per CDR3 protein. The sample holds around 30,000 distinct CDR3 sequences, about 10% seen once. These data originate in a study of early T cells in non-severe SARS-CoV-2 infection. This sequence originates from an adult who was a healthcare worker with PCR-confirmed SARS-CoV-2 infection or an uninfected control (not recorded which). Sequencing was done on a sample of whole blood. This rearrangement joins TRBV11-2 to TRBJ1-1; tentatively, D is TRBD1 (6 bases). CDR3 amino acids: CASSLKGRGAAFF. CDR3 DNA sequence: TGTGCCAGCAGCTTAAAGGGCCGGGGGGCGGCTTTCTTT.